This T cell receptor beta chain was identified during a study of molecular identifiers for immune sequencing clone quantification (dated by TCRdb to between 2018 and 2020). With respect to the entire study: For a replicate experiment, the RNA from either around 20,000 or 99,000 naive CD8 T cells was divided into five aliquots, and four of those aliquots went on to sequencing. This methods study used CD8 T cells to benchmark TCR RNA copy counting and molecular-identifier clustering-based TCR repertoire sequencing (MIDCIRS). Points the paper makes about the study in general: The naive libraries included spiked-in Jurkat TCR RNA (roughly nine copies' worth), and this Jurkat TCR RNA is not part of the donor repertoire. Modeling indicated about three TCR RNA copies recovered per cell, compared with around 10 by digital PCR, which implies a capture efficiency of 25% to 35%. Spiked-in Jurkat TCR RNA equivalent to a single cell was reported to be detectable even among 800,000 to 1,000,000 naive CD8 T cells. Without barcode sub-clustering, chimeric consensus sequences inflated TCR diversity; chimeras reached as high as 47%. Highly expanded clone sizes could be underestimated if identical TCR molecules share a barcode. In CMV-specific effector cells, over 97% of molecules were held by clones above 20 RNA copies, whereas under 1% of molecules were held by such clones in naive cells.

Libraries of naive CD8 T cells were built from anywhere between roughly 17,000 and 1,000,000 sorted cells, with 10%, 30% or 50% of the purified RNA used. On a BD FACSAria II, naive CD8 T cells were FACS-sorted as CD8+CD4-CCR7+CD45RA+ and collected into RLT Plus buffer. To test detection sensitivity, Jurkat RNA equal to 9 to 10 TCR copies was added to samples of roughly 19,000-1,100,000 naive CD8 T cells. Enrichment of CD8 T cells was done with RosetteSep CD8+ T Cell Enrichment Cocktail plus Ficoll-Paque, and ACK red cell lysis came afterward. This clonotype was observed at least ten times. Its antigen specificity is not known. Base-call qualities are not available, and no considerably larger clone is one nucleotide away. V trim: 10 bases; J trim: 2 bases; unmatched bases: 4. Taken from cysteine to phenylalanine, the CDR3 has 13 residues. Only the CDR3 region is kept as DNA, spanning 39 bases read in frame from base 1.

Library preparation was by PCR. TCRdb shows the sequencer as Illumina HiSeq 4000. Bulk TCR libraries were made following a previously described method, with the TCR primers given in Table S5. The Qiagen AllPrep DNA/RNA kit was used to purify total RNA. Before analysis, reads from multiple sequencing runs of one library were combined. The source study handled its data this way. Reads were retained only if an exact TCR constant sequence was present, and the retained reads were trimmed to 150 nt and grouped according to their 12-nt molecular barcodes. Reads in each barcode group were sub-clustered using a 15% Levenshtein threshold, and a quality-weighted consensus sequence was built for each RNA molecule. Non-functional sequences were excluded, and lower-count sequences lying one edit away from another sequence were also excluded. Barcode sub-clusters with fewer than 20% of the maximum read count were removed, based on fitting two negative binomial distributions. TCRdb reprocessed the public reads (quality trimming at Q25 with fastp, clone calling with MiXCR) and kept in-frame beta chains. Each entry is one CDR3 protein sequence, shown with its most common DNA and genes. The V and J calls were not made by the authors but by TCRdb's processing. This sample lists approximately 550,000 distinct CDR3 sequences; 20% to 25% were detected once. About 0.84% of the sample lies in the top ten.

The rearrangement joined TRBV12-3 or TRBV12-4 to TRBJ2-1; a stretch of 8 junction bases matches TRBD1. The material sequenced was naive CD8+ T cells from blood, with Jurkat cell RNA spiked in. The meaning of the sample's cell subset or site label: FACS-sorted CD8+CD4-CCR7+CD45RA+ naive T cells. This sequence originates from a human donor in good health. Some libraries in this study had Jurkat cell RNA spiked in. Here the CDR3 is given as CATGTGTYNEQFF. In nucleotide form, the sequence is TGTGCCACCGGGACAGGAACCTACAATGAGCAGTTCTTC.